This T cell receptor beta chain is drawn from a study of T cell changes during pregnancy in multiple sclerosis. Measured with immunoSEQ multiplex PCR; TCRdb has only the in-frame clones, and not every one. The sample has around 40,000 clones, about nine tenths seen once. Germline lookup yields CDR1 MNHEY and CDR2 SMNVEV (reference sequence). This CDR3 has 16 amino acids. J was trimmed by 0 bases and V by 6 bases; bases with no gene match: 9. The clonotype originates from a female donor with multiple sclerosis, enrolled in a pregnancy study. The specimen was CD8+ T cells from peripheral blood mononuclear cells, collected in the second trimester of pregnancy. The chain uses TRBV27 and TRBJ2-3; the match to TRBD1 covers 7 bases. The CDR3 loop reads CASSSGTEISTDTQYF. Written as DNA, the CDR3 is TGTGCCAGCAGCTCGGGGACAGAAATCAGCACAGATACGCAGTATTTT.